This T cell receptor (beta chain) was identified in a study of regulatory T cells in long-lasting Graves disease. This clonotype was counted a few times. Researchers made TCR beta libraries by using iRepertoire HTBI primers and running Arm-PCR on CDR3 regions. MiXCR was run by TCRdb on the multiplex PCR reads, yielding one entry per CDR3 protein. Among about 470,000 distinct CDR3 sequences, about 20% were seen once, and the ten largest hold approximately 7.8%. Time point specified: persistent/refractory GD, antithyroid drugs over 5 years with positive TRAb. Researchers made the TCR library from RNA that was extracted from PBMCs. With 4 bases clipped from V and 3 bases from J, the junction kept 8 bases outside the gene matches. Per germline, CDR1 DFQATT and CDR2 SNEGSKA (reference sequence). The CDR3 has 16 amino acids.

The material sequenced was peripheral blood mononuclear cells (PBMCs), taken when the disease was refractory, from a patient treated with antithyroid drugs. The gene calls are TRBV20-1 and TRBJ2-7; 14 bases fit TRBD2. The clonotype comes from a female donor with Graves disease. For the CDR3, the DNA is TGCAGTGCTACCGGGACTAGCGGGGGACCGGTCTACGAGCAGTACTTC. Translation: CSATGTSGGPVYEQYF.